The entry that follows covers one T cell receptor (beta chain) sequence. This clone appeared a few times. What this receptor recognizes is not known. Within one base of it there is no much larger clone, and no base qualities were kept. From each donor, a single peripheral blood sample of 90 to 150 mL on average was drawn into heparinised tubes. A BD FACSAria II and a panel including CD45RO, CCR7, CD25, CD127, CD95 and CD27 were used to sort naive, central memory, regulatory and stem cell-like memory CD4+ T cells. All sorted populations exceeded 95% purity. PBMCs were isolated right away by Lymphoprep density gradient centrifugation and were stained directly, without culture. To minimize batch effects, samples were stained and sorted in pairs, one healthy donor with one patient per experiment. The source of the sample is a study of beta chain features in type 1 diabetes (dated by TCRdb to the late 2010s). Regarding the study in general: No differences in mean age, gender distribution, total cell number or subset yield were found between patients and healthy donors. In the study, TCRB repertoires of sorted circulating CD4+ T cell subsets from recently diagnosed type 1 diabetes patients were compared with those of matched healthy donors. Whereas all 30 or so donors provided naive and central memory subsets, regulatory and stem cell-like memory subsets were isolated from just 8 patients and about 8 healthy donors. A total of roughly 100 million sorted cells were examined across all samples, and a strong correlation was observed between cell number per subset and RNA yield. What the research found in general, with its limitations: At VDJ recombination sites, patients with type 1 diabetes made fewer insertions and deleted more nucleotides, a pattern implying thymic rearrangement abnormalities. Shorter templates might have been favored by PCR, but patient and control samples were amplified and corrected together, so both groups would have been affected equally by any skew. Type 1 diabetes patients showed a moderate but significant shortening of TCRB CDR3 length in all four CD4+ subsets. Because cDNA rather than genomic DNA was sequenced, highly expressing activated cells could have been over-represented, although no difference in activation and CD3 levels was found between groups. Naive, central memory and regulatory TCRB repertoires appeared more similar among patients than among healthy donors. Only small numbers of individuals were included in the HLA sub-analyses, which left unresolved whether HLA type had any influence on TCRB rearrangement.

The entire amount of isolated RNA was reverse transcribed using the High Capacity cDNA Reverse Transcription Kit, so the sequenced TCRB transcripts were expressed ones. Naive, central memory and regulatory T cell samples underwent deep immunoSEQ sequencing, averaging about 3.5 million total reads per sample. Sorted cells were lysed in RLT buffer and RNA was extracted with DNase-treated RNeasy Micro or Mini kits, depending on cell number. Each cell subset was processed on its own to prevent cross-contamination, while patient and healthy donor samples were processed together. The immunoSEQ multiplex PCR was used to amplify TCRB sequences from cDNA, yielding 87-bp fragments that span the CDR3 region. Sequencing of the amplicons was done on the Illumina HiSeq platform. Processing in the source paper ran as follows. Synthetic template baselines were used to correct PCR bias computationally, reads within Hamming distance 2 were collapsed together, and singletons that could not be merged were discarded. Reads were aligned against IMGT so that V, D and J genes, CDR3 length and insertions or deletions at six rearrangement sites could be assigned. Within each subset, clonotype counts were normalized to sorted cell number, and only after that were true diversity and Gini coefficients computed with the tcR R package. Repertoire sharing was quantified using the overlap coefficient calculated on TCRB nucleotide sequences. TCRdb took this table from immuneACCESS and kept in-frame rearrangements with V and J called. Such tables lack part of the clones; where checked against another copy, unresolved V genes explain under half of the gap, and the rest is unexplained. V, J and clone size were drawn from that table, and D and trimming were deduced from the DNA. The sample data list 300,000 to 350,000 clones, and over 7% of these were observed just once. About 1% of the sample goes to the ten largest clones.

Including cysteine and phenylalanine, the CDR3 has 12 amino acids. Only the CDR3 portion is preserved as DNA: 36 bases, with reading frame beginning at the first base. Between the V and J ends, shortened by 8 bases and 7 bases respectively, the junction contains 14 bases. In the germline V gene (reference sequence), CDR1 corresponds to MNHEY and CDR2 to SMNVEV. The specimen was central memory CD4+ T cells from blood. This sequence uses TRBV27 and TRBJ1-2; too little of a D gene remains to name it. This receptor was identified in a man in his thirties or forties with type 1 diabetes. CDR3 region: CASGDGVSGYTF. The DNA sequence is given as TGTGCCAGCGGAGATGGGGTTAGTGGCTACACCTTC.